One and the same sample provided the 8 T cell receptor beta chains below, sequenced in a study of T cell responses to AZD1222 COVID-19 vaccine. Profiling relied on immunoSEQ multiplex PCR, and the TCRdb table lists in-frame clones only, not all of them. The sample lists roughly 86,000 clones, around 87% occurring once. Here the sequenced sample was peripheral blood, taken on day 0 of AZD1222 vaccination. These receptors were obtained from an adult in good health.

In this sample, this clone turned up once. V and J are TRBV5-1 and TRBJ1-2; possible D gene TRBD1, 5 bases. The V gene lost 0 bases and the J gene lost 6 bases, with 12 bases spanning the gap. The CDR3 is 14 residues long. Looked up from germline, CDR1 is SGHRS and CDR2 is YFSETQ. CDR3 in amino acids: CASSLAKGTDGYTF. The CDR3 coding sequence is TGCGCCAGCAGCTTGGCCAAGGGGACGGATGGCTACACCTTC.

The chain links TRBV3-1 (or the pseudogene TRBV3-2) to TRBJ1-2; D not resolved. This CDR3 spans 15 amino acids. V was pared by 3 bases and J by 3 bases, with 14 bases between. Germline CDR1 LGHDT, CDR2 YNNKEL (reference sequence). Here the CDR3 DNA reads TGTGCCAGCAGCCAGCTCCGGTACGGAGACTATGGCTACACCTTC. The encoded protein is CASSQLRYGDYGYTF.

The chain carries TRBV18 and TRBJ2-1; 10 bases line up with TRBD1. In germline, CDR1 is KGHSH, CDR2 LQKENI. The V segment lost 0 bases and the J segment 10 bases; nucleotides outside the gene matches: 6. This CDR3 spans 15 amino acids. CDR3 sequence reads: CASSPPGQGYMEQFF. CDR3 nucleotides: TGTGCCAGCTCACCACCGGGACAGGGGTACATGGAGCAGTTCTTC.

This clone was picked up one time. CDR3 DNA sequence: TGTGCCAGCAGCCCAGGGGGCGCGCAGTATTTT. This translates into CASSPGGAQYF. The gene calls are TRBV11-3 and TRBJ2-3; 8 positions match TRBD1. V gave up 5 bases and J gave up 10 bases; unmatched junction bases: 2. There are 11 residues in the CDR3. In germline, CDR1 is SGHNT, CDR2 YENEEA.

This chain uses TRBV28 with TRBJ1-2; tentatively, D is TRBD1 (6 bases). Germline assignment: CDR1 MDHEN and CDR2 SYDVKM. CDR3 length: 14 residues. V lost 5 bases to trimming and J lost 2 bases, with 12 bases between them. The CDR3 reads CASSRAGQNYGYTF. DNA of the CDR3: TGTGCCAGCAGTCGAGCCGGACAGAACTATGGCTACACCTTC.

This chain links TRBV5-1 with TRBJ1-1; no definite D call. V lost 7 bases and J 5 bases, leaving 12 bases between the germline ends. Germline V gene data show CDR1 as SGHRS and CDR2 as YFSETQ. CDR3 length equals 12 residues. CDR3 nucleotide sequence: TGCGCCAGCTATAAGGACGGGACTGAAGCTTTCTTT. Its translation is CASYKDGTEAFF.

The chain recombines TRBV9 with TRBJ2-3, with 10 bases identical to TRBD2. Germline-derived CDR1 and CDR2 are SGDLS and YYNGEE. This CDR3 is built from 15 residues. The V gene end was trimmed by 7 bases and the J gene end by 1 base; junction bases not matched to a gene: 6. The CDR3 DNA follows: TGTGCCAGCGCCCCCGGGACTAGCGGCACAGATACGCAGTATTTT. Translating gives CASAPGTSGTDTQYF.

The chain has TRBV24-1 and TRBJ2-1, with 10 bases that match TRBD2. CDR3 size: 16 residues. The germline CDR1 and CDR2 sequences are KGHDR and SFDVKD. Trimming cost V 5 bases and J 7 bases; bases outside gene matches: 10. CDR3 sequence reads: CATSASLAGVGNEQFF. In DNA form, the CDR3 reads TGTGCCACCAGTGCCTCTCTAGCGGGAGTTGGGAATGAGCAGTTCTTC.